The TCR beta chain under discussion was sequenced for a study of immune cell composition in non-small cell lung cancer. A note on this clone: The target antigen is unknown.

Study results and limitations: Smoking pack-years did not significantly correlate with tumour TCR-beta clonality. Shared sequences between tumour-reactive and dominant in vivo clones were not proven.

Some clones are missing from TCRdb's copy, which holds only in-frame ones; the method was immunoSEQ multiplex PCR. The data contain around 2,800 clones, around 73% of them singletons. Material: lung tumor tissue. The clonotype comes from a human donor with non-small cell lung cancer.

In DNA form, the CDR3 reads TGTGCCAGCGGCCTACCGACAGGGGGCGAGGGCAATGAGCAGTTCTTC. Protein: CASGLPTGGEGNEQFF. The chain links TRBV7-9 to TRBJ2-1; 10 bases align to TRBD1. The CDR3 totals 16 residues. V lost 8 bases to trimming and J lost 6 bases; unmatched junction nucleotides: 13. Germline CDR1 is SEHNR and CDR2 is FQNEAQ (reference sequence).